The rows below give T cell receptor beta chains drawn from one sample of a study of PD-L1 blockade in urothelial cancer. TCRdb's table, derived via immunoSEQ multiplex PCR, lists solely in-frame clones and lacks some. The sample lists approximately 70,000 clones; about 89% were seen once. Sample: PBMCs, taken around atezolizumab (anti-PD-L1) treatment. All receptors come from a man between 60 and 75 years old with urothelial cancer. The conserved cysteine and the conserved F or W are not part of the CDR3 here.

CDR3: ASRTNNYGYT; V: TRBV25-1; J: TRBJ1-2
CDR3: ASGRGQISYSNQPQH; V: TRBV5-8; J: TRBJ1-5
CDR3: ASSLYTSGRARETQY; V: TRBV7-2; J: TRBJ2-5
CDR3: ASSKDRGPYGYT; V: TRBV19; J: TRBJ1-2
CDR3: ASSLTQGARETQY; V: TRBV18; J: TRBJ2-5
CDR3: ASRTGQGRYLNTEAF; V: TRBV4-1; J: TRBJ1-1
CDR3: ASSYREAGEQY; V: TRBV5-6; J: TRBJ2-7
CDR3: ASRRLAGVYADTQY; V: TRBV7-2; J: TRBJ2-3
CDR3: ASSLARSNSNQPQH; V: TRBV7-8; J: TRBJ1-5
CDR3: ASSPGQTSGNTIY; V: TRBV18; J: TRBJ1-3
CDR3: ASRTTSGRYNEQF; V: TRBV7-9; J: TRBJ2-1
CDR3: ASRPENGGANQPQH; V: TRBV19; J: TRBJ1-5
CDR3: ASSLSPRTSGGVEQF; V: TRBV9; J: TRBJ2-1
CDR3: ASSQDPPGLAPIGTQY; V: TRBV4-3; J: TRBJ2-5
CDR3: ASSITTSGRSYEQY; V: TRBV19; J: TRBJ2-7
CDR3: ASSLVAYEQY; V: TRBV7-2; J: TRBJ2-7
CDR3: ASSLVAAGPDNEQF; V: TRBV5-1; J: TRBJ2-1
CDR3: ASSLFRGTGGGTEAF; V: TRBV27; J: TRBJ1-1
CDR3: ASSQDRGVSQY; V: TRBV4-3; J: TRBJ2-5
CDR3: ASPTSGGARSTDTQY; V: TRBV7-6; J: TRBJ2-3
CDR3: ASSLGSVYNEQF; V: TRBV5-1; J: TRBJ2-1
CDR3: ASSPLGQGDEQY; V: TRBV6-5; J: TRBJ2-7
CDR3: ASSFPGSGNSPLH; V: TRBV5-4; J: TRBJ1-6
CDR3: ASSPHSGATDTQY; V: TRBV7-3; J: TRBJ2-3
CDR3: ASSNQGWNTEAF; V: TRBV28; J: TRBJ1-1
CDR3: ASRKSRREGPTGELF; V: TRBV7-8; J: TRBJ2-2
CDR3: ASSYHGTGYGYT; V: TRBV6-5; J: TRBJ1-2
CDR3: ASSSEGLPHEKLF; V: TRBV7-9; J: TRBJ1-4